What follows describes a single TCR beta chain. This clone's antigen is unknown. No base quality information exists; no much larger clone differs at one position. Genomic DNA was isolated from the sorted cells so that the TCRbeta CDR3 region could be sequenced. TCRbeta CDR3 regions were sequenced using the immunoSEQ Assay. The immuneACCESS repertoire file appears here via TCRdb, limited to in-frame rearrangements. These files lack a portion of the clones; in checked studies, under half of the deficit traces to unresolved V genes, and the cause of the others is not known. The sample table records approximately 82,000 clones; 87% of these occur just once. Around 0.56% of the sample rests with the top ten. Patients with a history of autoimmune disease or receiving systemic immunosuppression were excluded from the trial. Peripheral blood for TCR sequencing was collected from all dose cohorts at baseline, on cycle 4 day 1, and on cycle 7 day 1. The samples were taken from a phase I, first-in-human, multicenter, open-label dose-escalation trial of ivuxolimab. Adults with locally advanced or metastatic melanoma, renal cell carcinoma, hepatocellular carcinoma or head and neck squamous cell carcinoma were enrolled in the trial. Before TCR sequencing, CD4+ and CD8+ T cells were separately sorted from peripheral blood.

The CDR3 numbers 14 residues from cysteine through phenylalanine. Only the CDR3 portion is preserved as DNA: 42 bases, with reading frame beginning at the first base. V and J are truncated by 5 bases and 2 bases respectively, leaving an intervening sequence of 13 bases. For CDR1 and CDR2, the germline V gene lists SGHVS and FQNEAQ. These data are taken from a study of OX40 agonist ivuxolimab in advanced cancers. In terms of the full investigation: Ivuxolimab was an agonistic, fully human IgG2 monoclonal antibody directed against OX40 (CD134), a costimulatory receptor. Intravenous ivuxolimab was administered to patients every 2 weeks at six dose levels: 0.01, 0.1, 0.3, 1.5, 3 and 10 mg/kg. Among the 52 dose-escalation patients, roughly 20 had hepatocellular carcinoma, about 15 melanoma, 9 renal cell carcinoma and 9 head and neck cancer. In the dose-escalation cohort, nearly 85% of patients were male, and the mean age was approximately 60 years with a range of roughly 20 to 85. Patients were allowed to have had prior anti-PD-1, anti-PD-L1 or anti-CTLA-4 therapy, and 40% to 45% of the dose-escalation patients had been treated with checkpoint inhibitors. Three dose-escalation patients achieved partial responses, one with hepatocellular carcinoma and two with cutaneous melanoma. The purpose of peripheral TCRbeta sequencing was to test whether ivuxolimab changed TCR sequence diversity and led to clonal T-cell expansion. The paper reports the monotherapy dose-escalation portion (N = 52 patients) of the phase I ivuxolimab trial.

The research as a whole found: Low levels of normalized T-cell clonal expansion were also shown by some nonresponding patients. Antigen specificity was not determined for the clonally expanded peripheral T cells. Partial responders in the 0.1-3.0 mg/kg groups had among the lowest normalized peripheral clonal expansion, especially among CD8+ T cells. On average, CD8+ T cells showed more expanded clones than CD4+ T cells after ivuxolimab. At doses of 0.1 to 3.0 mg/kg, clonal expansion of both CD4+ and CD8+ T cells in blood was seen between baseline and week 6.

The material sequenced was CD4+ or CD8+ T cells sorted from blood, taken in a trial of the OX40 agonist ivuxolimab. The TCR originated in an adult with an advanced solid tumor such as melanoma, head and neck, liver or kidney cancer. This receptor chain uses TRBV7-8 and TRBJ2-7, with TRBD1 perhaps the D gene, on 5 matching bases. The CDR3 is CASSHPGLTYEQYF. The DNA is as follows: TGTGCCAGCAGCCACCCAGGGTTGACCTACGAGCAGTACTTC.